The next 20 T cell receptor beta chains were all read from a single sample in a study of a mutant IDH1 vaccine in newly diagnosed glioma listed by TCRdb under 2021. The sample's time point label, in plain terms: week 5, during vaccination. Every vaccine dose consisted of 300 ug of a 20-mer mutant IDH1 peptide in Montanide, administered subcutaneously together with topical imiquimod. Their antigens remain unidentified. Receptor amplification or capture employed the immunoSEQ multiplex PCR assay. Not all clones reach the TCRdb copy of this immuneACCESS table, which keeps in-frame sequences only. Checked studies attribute under half of the gap to unresolved V genes and leave the rest unexplained. This sample is represented by about 51,000 clones; 78% of them were singletons. The ten most abundant clones make up over 4.5% of the sample. Sequenced here: PBMCs, sampled from a glioma patient whose treatment included an IDH1 peptide vaccine. These receptors all come from a middle-aged man with glioma.

The J gene is TRBJ2-2, the V gene TRBV7-2; TRBD2 is a possible D gene (6 bases). CDR3 length: 15 residues. With 8 bases removed from V and 4 bases from J, the gap between germline ends came to 17 bases. CDR1 SGHTA and CDR2 FQGNSA come from the germline V gene. The CDR3 DNA reads TGTGCCAGCCCCCAGGCAGGGAGGAGCACCGGGGAGCTGTTTTTT. Protein product: CASPQAGRSTGELFF.

The rearrangement uses TRBV19 and TRBJ2-2; the match to TRBD1 covers 7 bases. The CDR3 consists of 16 residues. Germline V lookup: CDR1 LNHDA, CDR2 SQIVND (reference sequence). Germline trimming cut 4 bases from V and 3 bases from J; bases unmatched to any gene: 8. The CDR3 loop is CASSTPRGGDTGELFF. CDR3 DNA: TGTGCCAGTAGTACCCCCCGAGGGGGCGACACCGGGGAGCTGTTTTTT.

The V gene is TRBV6-6, the J gene TRBJ2-7; no reliable D call. The CDR3 loop spans 11 amino acids. From germline, CDR1 is MNHNY and CDR2 SVGAGI (reference sequence). Trimming took off 2 bases at V and 5 bases at J, with 4 bases between the two ends. The CDR3 DNA sequence: TGTGCCAGCAGTTACGGGGACGAGCAGTACTTC. Residues: CASSYGDEQYF.

The rearrangement joins TRBV30 to TRBJ2-3; 7 bases fit TRBD1. V gave up 5 bases and J gave up 4 bases; unmatched junction bases: 6. The CDR3 loop spans 13 amino acids. CDR1 is GTSNPN, CDR2 SVGIG, per germline (reference sequence). The CDR3: CAWLQGRADTQYF. The CDR3 coding sequence is TGTGCCTGGTTACAGGGGCGGGCAGATACGCAGTATTTT.

This rearrangement joins TRBV19 to TRBJ1-5, with 9 bases that match TRBD1. Germline CDR1 and CDR2: LNHDA and SQIVND (reference sequence). The V and J ends lost 7 bases and 0 bases, in that order; junction bases with no gene match: 13. The CDR3 contains 18 residues. DNA for the CDR3: TGTGCCAGTACCACGACAGGGGGGGTCGGCTATAGCAATCAGCCCCAGCATTTT. Amino acid sequence: CASTTTGGVGYSNQPQHF.

The V call is TRBV7-6, the J call TRBJ1-1; TRBD1 matches 7 bases. Trimming cost V 1 base and J 5 bases; bases outside gene matches: 10. This CDR3 contains 16 residues. The germline V gene has CDR1 SGHVS and CDR2 FNYEAQ. This chain's CDR3 is CASSLGTGQTGTEAFF. The CDR3 region has the DNA TGTGCCAGCAGCTTAGGGACAGGACAGACGGGGACTGAAGCTTTCTTT.

The J gene is TRBJ2-1, the V gene TRBV4-3; D might be TRBD2 (5 bases). Germline loops: CDR1 LGHNA, CDR2 YSLEER. This CDR3 region has 13 residues. Trimming took 0 bases from V and 7 from J, leaving 7 bases between them. CDR3 in amino acids: CASSQERGNEQFF. DNA of the CDR3: TGCGCCAGCAGCCAAGAACGGGGTAATGAGCAGTTCTTC.

This clone qualifies as medium-sized. The genes are TRBV9 and TRBJ1-1; no clear D gene. CDR3 length: 14 amino acids. CDR1 is SGDLS and CDR2 is YYNGEE in the germline V gene. Trimming shortened V by 0 bases and J by 1 base, and 7 bases separated the two germline ends. CDR3 protein: CASSVAGKNTEAFF. The CDR3 nucleotides read TGTGCCAGCAGCGTAGCTGGGAAGAACACTGAAGCTTTCTTT.

The V and J genes are TRBV9 and TRBJ2-2, with D hard to call. The ends were cut back, 4 bases at V and 3 bases at J, with 7 bases in the middle. Germline CDR1 is SGDLS and CDR2 is YYNGEE. This CDR3 has 13 residues. CDR3 loop: CASSPRDTGELFF. CDR3 nucleotide sequence: TGTGCCAGCAGCCCTAGAGACACCGGGGAGCTGTTTTTT.

The rearrangement links TRBV18 to TRBJ2-4, with D tentatively TRBD2 (6 bases). CDR3 length: 17 amino acids. The germline V gene has CDR1 KGHSH and CDR2 LQKENI. V was pared by 4 bases and J by 8 bases, with 24 bases between. The DNA of the CDR3 is TGTGCCAGCTCACTCGAACAAGGAGGGCGCCGAGGTGACATTCAGTACTTC. It encodes CASSLEQGGRRGDIQYF.

The V gene is TRBV5-6, the J gene TRBJ2-5; D is unclear. There are 15 residues in the CDR3. The V end lost 1 base, the J end lost 3 bases, and 13 bases lay between the germline ends. Germline V gene sequence: CDR1 SGHDT, CDR2 YYEEEE. The CDR3 spells CASSLFVQRKETQYF. In DNA, the CDR3 is TGTGCCAGCAGCTTGTTCGTACAGCGAAAAGAGACCCAGTACTTC.

The V call is TRBV18, the J call TRBJ1-1; D is undetermined. Trimming removed 0 bases from V and 6 bases from J, with 8 bases in between. This CDR3 contains 13 residues. Germline values: CDR1 KGHSH, CDR2 LQKENI. This chain's CDR3 is CASSPPGSSEAFF. DNA for the CDR3: TGTGCCAGCTCACCACCCGGGTCCTCTGAAGCTTTCTTT.

This clone was detected a few times. V usage is TRBV6-1 and J usage is TRBJ1-6; D is unclear. CDR3 length: 14 residues. Trimming cost V 6 bases and J 0 bases, with 6 bases left between them. From germline, CDR1 is MNHNS and CDR2 SASEGT. This CDR3 reads CASRRVSYNSPLHF. In DNA form, the CDR3 reads TGTGCCAGCAGAAGGGTCTCCTATAATTCACCCCTCCACTTT.

The chain couples TRBV29-1 to TRBJ1-4, with 7 nucleotides matching TRBD1. This CDR3 region has 13 residues. Germline V lookup: CDR1 SQVTM, CDR2 ANQGSEA. Unmatched junction bases numbered 12, after V lost 7 bases and J lost 10 bases. The CDR3 bases are TGCAGCGCCATGACAGGGAGCCCCGGAAAACTGTTTTTT. It yields the protein CSAMTGSPGKLFF.

The V and J genes are TRBV19 and TRBJ1-6; 10 bases line up with TRBD1. The CDR3 is 13 residues long. With V trimmed by 10 bases and J by 10 bases, 7 bases remained unmatched. Germline V lookup: CDR1 LNHDA, CDR2 SQIVND (reference sequence). The CDR3 reads CATQDRGQSPLHF. DNA for the CDR3: TGTGCCACCCAAGACAGGGGGCAATCACCCCTCCACTTT.

The rearrangement links TRBV7-2 to TRBJ2-1, with 7 bases identical to TRBD1. Trimming removed 4 bases from V and 7 bases from J; junction bases left unmatched: 7. Germline V gene sequence: CDR1 SGHTA, CDR2 FQGNSA. The CDR3 runs to 14 residues. CDR3 DNA sequence: TGTGCCAGCAGCTGGAACAGGGGATCTAATGAGCAGTTCTTC. Encoded protein: CASSWNRGSNEQFF.

This clone was recorded a few times. This rearrangement joins TRBV5-8 to TRBJ1-1; a possible D gene is TRBD1 (5 bases). There are 13 residues in the CDR3. CDR1 is SGHTS and CDR2 is YDEGEE in the germline V gene. Trimming removed 7 bases at V and 0 bases at J, with 10 bases between. The CDR3 DNA reads TGTGCCAGCTACTCAGGGATGAACACTGAAGCTTTCTTT. It specifies CASYSGMNTEAFF.

V gene TRBV7-2 combines with J gene TRBJ2-7, with 8 positions matching TRBD2. Per the germline V gene, CDR1 is SGHTA and CDR2 is FQGNSA. The CDR3 spans 16 residues. V shed 1 base and J 5 bases; nucleotides not matched to a gene: 10. The CDR3 coding sequence is TGTGCCAGCAGCTTAGAATACGGGGGGGGGCCCCACGAGCAGTACTTC. As protein: CASSLEYGGGPHEQYF.

V usage is TRBV5-5 and J usage is TRBJ1-1, with D perhaps matching TRBD1 (5 bases). Trimming took off 3 bases at V and 0 bases at J, with 12 bases between the two ends. CDR1 is SGHKS, CDR2 YYEKEE, per germline (reference sequence). The CDR3 has 15 amino acids. The CDR3 region is CASSSLGQLNTEAFF. CDR3 in DNA: TGTGCCAGCAGCTCCCTCGGACAACTGAACACTGAAGCTTTCTTT.

The chain uses TRBV7-2 and TRBJ1-1; D perhaps matches TRBD1 (5 bases). This CDR3 is built from 14 residues. Per the germline V gene, CDR1 is SGHTA and CDR2 is FQGNSA. Trimming left V 2 bases short and J 1 base short, with 8 bases between. Here the CDR3 DNA reads TGTGCCAGCAGCTTATTGGGGGGGAACACTGAAGCTTTCTTT. Its translation is CASSLLGGNTEAFF.